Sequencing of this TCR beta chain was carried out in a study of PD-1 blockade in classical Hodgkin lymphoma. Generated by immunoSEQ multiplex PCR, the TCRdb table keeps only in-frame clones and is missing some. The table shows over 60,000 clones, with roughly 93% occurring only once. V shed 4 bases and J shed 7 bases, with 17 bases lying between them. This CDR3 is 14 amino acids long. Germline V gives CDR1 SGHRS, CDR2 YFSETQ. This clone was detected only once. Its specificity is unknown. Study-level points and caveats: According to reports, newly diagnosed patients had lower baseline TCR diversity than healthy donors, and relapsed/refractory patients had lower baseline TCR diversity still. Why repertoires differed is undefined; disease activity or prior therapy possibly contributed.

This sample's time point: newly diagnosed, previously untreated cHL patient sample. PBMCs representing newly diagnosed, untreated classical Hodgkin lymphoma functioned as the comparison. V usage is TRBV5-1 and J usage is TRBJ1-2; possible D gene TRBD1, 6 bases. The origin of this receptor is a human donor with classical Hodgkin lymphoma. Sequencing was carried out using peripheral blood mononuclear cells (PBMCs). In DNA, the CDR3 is TGCGCCAGCAGCCTGGGGGCAGTCTCAGGTGGCTACACCTTC. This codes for CASSLGAVSGGYTF.